The rows below give T cell receptor beta chains drawn from one sample of a study of shared clonotypes between healthy human individuals. TCRdb keeps only in-frame clones here, not all; method: immunoSEQ multiplex PCR. The table includes approximately 1.5 million clones, 95% to 99% detected once. Sequencing was performed on naive CD4+ T cells sorted from blood. The receptors originated from a man aged 25-40 years in good health. Each CDR3 is given with its conserved first and last residue. D genes are given only for firm matches. Part of the rows lack a size; the others show once, few, many or a class for expanded clones.

D: -; V: TRBV9; J: TRBJ2-3; size: -; DNA: TGTGCCAGCAGCGTTCCCTCAAATACGCAGTATTTT; CDR3: CASSVPSNTQYF
D: -; V: TRBV28; J: TRBJ2-7; size: -; DNA: TGTGCCAGCAGTTTAACGCCTAGTATGGACGAGCAGTACTTC; CDR3: CASSLTPSMDEQYF
D: -; V: TRBV10-1; J: TRBJ2-7; size: few; DNA: TGCGCCAGCAGTGAGTCGGCCGTCCACGAGCAGTACTTC; CDR3: CASSESAVHEQYF
D: -; V: TRBV28; J: TRBJ1-4; size: -; DNA: TGTACCAGCAGTTTAACAGCAACTAATGAAAAACTGTTTTTT; CDR3: CTSSLTATNEKLFF
D: -; V: TRBV18; J: TRBJ2-7; size: -; DNA: TGTGCCAGCTCACCTTCGGGAGCGTTTCTCTACGAGCAGTACTTC; CDR3: CASSPSGAFLYEQYF
D: -; V: TRBV28; J: TRBJ1-5; size: -; DNA: TGTGCCAGCAGTCGCACGAGGGGAATTAGCAATCAGCCCCAGCATTTT; CDR3: CASSRTRGISNQPQHF
D: -; V: TRBV19; J: TRBJ1-1; size: -; DNA: TGTGCCAGTAGTATTATGACACTAGTTATGAACACTGAAGCTTTCTTT; CDR3: CASSIMTLVMNTEAFF
D: -; V: TRBV7-3; J: TRBJ1-1; size: -; DNA: TGTGCCAGCAGCTTAATGCTGAACACTGAAGCTTTCTTT; CDR3: CASSLMLNTEAFF
D: -; V: TRBV25-1; J: TRBJ1-3; size: -; DNA: TGTGCCAGCAGTGATCCCCGGCGTCCAAAGGGTGACACCATATATTTT; CDR3: CASSDPRRPKGDTIYF
D: -; V: TRBV6-6; J: TRBJ1-4; size: once; DNA: TGTGCCAGCAGTCAAGGACAGAGGAATGAAAAACTGTTTTTT; CDR3: CASSQGQRNEKLFF
D: -; V: TRBV14; J: TRBJ2-3; size: -; DNA: TGTGCCAGCAGGGATATGACAGATTTCACAGATACGCAGTATTTT; CDR3: CASRDMTDFTDTQYF
D: -; V: TRBV5-1; J: TRBJ2-1; size: -; DNA: TGCGCCAGCAGCCGACAGGTGCCCGTCTCCTACAATGAGCAGTTCTTC; CDR3: CASSRQVPVSYNEQFF
D: -; V: TRBV6-5; J: TRBJ1-4; size: -; DNA: TGTGCCAGCAGTTTCGACAGGTCGGAGAATGAAAAACTGTTTTTT; CDR3: CASSFDRSENEKLFF